The 28 T cell receptor beta chains below were found in one sample sequenced in a study of metastatic and nonmetastatic thyroid tumors. Each patient went into thyroid surgery without having received any treatment. TCRdb reprocessed the PCR reads via MiXCR. Of some 40,000 clones listed, around a fifth are singletons. Sequenced: blood. These receptors were taken from a female donor with papillary thyroid cancer or a benign thyroid nodule (not recorded which). Some clones in this sample may be carry-over from other donors' samples.

The CDR3 loop reads CASKGNRAETQYF. The DNA of the CDR3 is TGTGCCAGTAAAGGGAACAGGGCAGAGACCCAGTACTTC. This chain links TRBV19 with TRBJ2-5, with D possibly TRBD1 on 6 matching bases. Trimming cost V 7 bases and J 4 bases, with 13 bases left between them. The CDR3 consists of 13 residues. Germline loops: CDR1 LNHDA, CDR2 SQIVND (reference sequence). Full variable domain (missing parts from reference TRBV19 and TRBJ2-5): DGGITQSPKYLFRKEGQNVTLSCEQNLNHDAMYWYRQDPGQGLRLIYYSQIVNDFQKGDIAEGYSVSREKKESFPLTVTSAQKNPTAFYLCASKGNRAETQYFGPGTRLLVL.

By frequency in the sample, this clone is medium-sized. This chain joins TRBV6-1 and TRBJ1-2; TRBD1 agrees at 9 bases. The length of the CDR3 is 13 residues. Germline loops: CDR1 MNHNS, CDR2 SASEGT. The junction had 2 bases not matched to a gene; V was cut back by 1 base and J by 8 bases. DNA for the CDR3: TGTGCCAGCAGTGAAGACAGGGGGCACGGCTACACCTTC. Its protein product is CASSEDRGHGYTF.

This clone has more than one count but fewer than ten. A clone one base away is much larger, so this may be a read error. In DNA form, the CDR3 reads TGTGCCAGCAGCCTTAGCGGGGACAGTGTATACGAGCAGTTCTTC. This sequence encodes CASSLSGDSVYEQFF. The chain is built from TRBV9 and TRBJ2-1; D may be TRBD2 (8 bases). The ends were cut back, 4 bases at V and 10 bases at J, with 21 bases in the middle. CDR1 is SGDLS, CDR2 YYNGEE, per germline. The CDR3 sequence is 15 residues long.

This chain connects TRBV27 to TRBJ1-1; D is unclear. The V end lost 3 bases, the J end lost 2 bases, and 7 bases lay between the germline ends. Germline-derived CDR1 and CDR2 are MNHEY and SMNVEV (reference sequence). The CDR3 is 13 residues long. The CDR3 DNA reads as TGTGCCAGCAGTTTTTTGTACAACACTGAAGCTTTCTTT. It codes for CASSFLYNTEAFF.

This clone was detected ten times or more. The chain carries TRBV27 and TRBJ1-2; 7 bases are a match to TRBD1. Germline V CDR1 and CDR2: MNHEY, SMNVEV (reference sequence). This CDR3 comprises 15 residues. The V segment lost 6 bases and the J segment 2 bases; nucleotides outside the gene matches: 9. The CDR3 loop reads CASRTGDSRNYGYTF. The CDR3 DNA reads TGTGCCAGCAGAACAGGGGATTCAAGAAACTATGGCTACACCTTC.

The gene calls are TRBV7-2 and TRBJ2-1; D may correspond to TRBD1 or TRBD2 (6 bases each). Germline V gene lookup returns CDR1 SGHTA and CDR2 FQGNSA. The CDR3 runs to 15 residues. Trimming took 3 bases from V and 16 from J, leaving 25 bases between them. The CDR3: CASSFSPLTAGHNFF. CDR3 DNA sequence: TGTGCCAGCAGCTTTAGCCCACTTACTGCGGGACATAATTTCTTC. Based on the CDR3 plus reference TRBV7-2 and TRBJ2-1, the full variable domain is GAGVSQSPSNKVTEKGKDVELRCDPISGHTALYWYRQSLGQGLEFLIYFQGNSAPDKSGLPSDRFSAERTGGSVSTLTIQRTQQEDSAVYLCASSFSPLTAGHNFFGPGTRLTVL.

The chain carries TRBV12-5 and TRBJ2-7; 9 positions match TRBD1. The trim removed 4 bases at V and 2 bases at J, leaving 6 bases unmatched. CDR1 and CDR2 from the germline V gene are LGHNT and FRNRAP. This CDR3 region has 15 residues. The CDR3 bases are TGTGCTAGTGGTTGGGACAGGGTTTTTCCCTACGAGCAGTACTTC. Protein: CASGWDRVFPYEQYF.

As regards this clone: This may come from a read error, since a much larger clone is one base off. In DNA, the CDR3 is TGCAGCGTTGACCTCTGGGGGGTAGGGGGCTTGACTGAAGCTTTCTTT. This sequence encodes CSVDLWGVGGLTEAFF. This chain joins TRBV29-1 and TRBJ1-1, with TRBD1 matching over 7 bases. Germline V lookup: CDR1 SQVTM, CDR2 ANQGSEA. The CDR3 contains 16 residues. J was trimmed by 5 bases and V by 3 bases; bases with no gene match: 15.

This clone was seen a handful of times. This chain connects TRBV10-3 to TRBJ2-5; D not certain. The CDR3 runs 14 residues. Germline V lookup: CDR1 ENHRY, CDR2 SYGVKD. The germline V and J ends were trimmed by 3 bases and 4 bases, with 12 bases remaining between them. The CDR3 DNA follows: TGTGCCATCAGTGAAGGCCAAGTTTCAGAGACCCAGTACTTC. Protein: CAISEGQVSETQYF.

This clone was seen at least ten times. This rearrangement joins TRBV15 to TRBJ2-1, with TRBD1 matching over 7 bases. The length of the CDR3 is 16 residues. Germline CDR1 reads LNHNV; CDR2 reads YYDKDF (reference sequence). Losses at the gene ends were 1 base for V and 4 bases for J; bases not matched to a gene: 7. The CDR3 reads CATSRVRTGAYNEQFF. CDR3 nucleotide sequence: TGTGCCACCAGCAGAGTACGGACAGGAGCTTACAATGAGCAGTTCTTC.

There are many counts of this clone. The chain is built from TRBV20-1 and TRBJ2-7; 7 bases align to TRBD2. Germline V CDR1 and CDR2: DFQATT, SNEGSKA (reference sequence). There are 14 residues in the CDR3. The V gene end was trimmed by 5 bases and the J gene end by 0 bases; junction bases not matched to a gene: 7. The CDR3 loop reads CSARGLDSSYEQYF. CDR3 nucleotide sequence: TGCAGTGCTCGAGGACTAGACAGCTCCTACGAGCAGTACTTC.

This clone was found a few times. A clone one base away is much larger, so this may be a read error. The chain combines TRBV18 with TRBJ1-1; 8 nucleotides agree with TRBD1. This CDR3 has 16 residues. CDR1 is KGHSH and CDR2 is LQKENI in the germline V gene. The CDR3 bases are TGTGCCATCTCATTCGTTCAGGGGGCAATGAACACTGAAGCTTTCTTT. It translates to CAISFVQGAMNTEAFF.

V and J are TRBV6-2 or TRBV6-3 and TRBJ2-5; TRBD1 matches at 8 bases. This CDR3 has 19 residues. V was pared by 2 bases and J by 2 bases, with 16 bases of the junction left unmatched. The germline gives CDR1 MNHEY, CDR2 SVGEGT. CDR3 nucleotides: TGTGCCAGCAGTTACCCCCGACAGGGGCGCGTAATGGCTCAAGAGACCCAGTACTTC. Protein: CASSYPRQGRVMAQETQYF.

This clone occurred once. V usage is TRBV20-1 and J usage is TRBJ1-2, with 9 nucleotides matching TRBD1. The ends lost 6 bases at V and 7 bases at J; junction bases unmatched: 9. CDR3 length: 13 amino acids. Per the germline V gene, CDR1 is DFQATT and CDR2 is SNEGSKA (reference sequence). The CDR3 bases are TGCAGTGCACGGGACAGGGATTGGAGTGGCTACACCTTC. It specifies CSARDRDWSGYTF.

Many counts were recorded for this clone. The chain has TRBV7-2 and TRBJ2-5; no definite D call. Germline assignment: CDR1 SGHTA and CDR2 FQGNSA. Trimming shortened V by 6 bases and J by 1 base, and 6 bases separated the two germline ends. This CDR3 spans 12 amino acids. CDR3 in DNA: TGTGCCAGCAGTCATTCCCAAGAGACCCAGTACTTC. Protein sequence: CASSHSQETQYF.

This clone was detected ten times or more. The rearrangement joins TRBV4-3 to TRBJ1-6; tentative D call: TRBD1 (5 bases). The germline CDR1 and CDR2 sequences are LGHNA and YSLEER. This CDR3 has 16 amino acids. Trimming removed 1 base at V and 7 bases at J, with 14 bases between. The CDR3 DNA reads as TGCGCCAGCAGCCAAGCAGCTGGCAGGGCCAATTCACCCCTCCACTTT. It specifies CASSQAAGRANSPLHF.

Regarding this clone: At one end the junction does not follow the germline gene, possibly because of a read error. This chain connects TRBV28 to TRBJ2-5; a weak D match, TRBD2 (5 bases). The CDR3 is 14 residues long. In germline, CDR1 is MDHEN, CDR2 SYDVKM. Here the CDR3 reads CAISLPWSGETQYF. The CDR3 DNA sequence: TGTGCCATCAGTTTACCATGGAGCGGTGAGACCCAGTACTTC.

At least ten counts were recorded for this clone. V gene TRBV11-2 combines with J gene TRBJ1-3; D not resolved. The CDR3 covers 16 residues. The germline V gene encodes CDR1 SGHAT and CDR2 FQNNGV. Deletions cut 5 bases from V and 0 bases from J, with 14 bases between. CDR3 region: CASSRLIMGSGNTIYF. CDR3 DNA sequence: TGTGCCAGCAGCCGGTTAATCATGGGCTCTGGAAACACCATATATTTT.

This clone was observed at least ten times. The chain carries TRBV27 and TRBJ2-1; 12 bases are shared with TRBD1. The CDR3 is 16 amino acids. CDR1 is MNHEY, CDR2 SMNVEV, per germline (reference sequence). With V trimmed by 0 bases and J by 9 bases, 6 bases remained unmatched. The CDR3 sequence: CASSLSGDRGQGEQFF. CDR3 DNA: TGTGCCAGCAGTTTATCCGGGGACAGGGGGCAGGGTGAGCAGTTCTTC.

The chain joins TRBV11-2 to TRBJ1-2, with D possibly matching TRBD1 (5 bases). Deletions cut 3 bases from V and 6 bases from J, with 14 bases between. The CDR3 totals 14 residues. Germline assignment: CDR1 SGHAT and CDR2 FQNNGV. In DNA form, the CDR3 reads TGTGCCAGCAGCTTCAGCGGACTGGGGGATGGCTACACCTTC. This codes for CASSFSGLGDGYTF. The variable domain in full, completed from reference TRBV11-2 and TRBJ1-2, reads EAGVAQSPRYKIIEKRQSVAFWCNPISGHATLYWYQQILGQGPKLLIQFQNNGVVDDSQLPKDRFSAERLKGVDSTLKIQPAKLEDSAVYLCASSFSGLGDGYTFGSGTRLTVV.

This clone was recorded at least ten times. In DNA, the CDR3 is TGTGCCAGCAGCTTTGGGGTCATGAACACAGATACGCAGTATTTT. It encodes CASSFGVMNTDTQYF. The chain combines TRBV11-2 with TRBJ2-3, with D uncertain. The CDR3 covers 15 residues. Germline V CDR1 and CDR2: SGHAT, FQNNGV. V lost 3 bases and J 2 bases, leaving 12 bases between the germline ends.

The rearrangement joins TRBV27 to TRBJ2-7; D is tentatively TRBD1 or TRBD2 (7 bases each). The CDR3 length is 13 residues. The V gene lost 3 bases and the J gene lost 6 bases, with 12 bases spanning the gap. Germline values: CDR1 MNHEY, CDR2 SMNVEV (reference sequence). Here the CDR3 DNA reads TGTGCCAGCAGTTTTCAGGGGGGGGGCGAGCAGTACTTC. Translated, it gives CASSFQGGGEQYF.

This clone appeared a few times. Given a much more abundant clone one base away, this may be a read error. Within the sample, other DNA sequences also encode this same CDR3. The V gene is TRBV27, the J gene TRBJ2-1; no clear D. V lost 10 bases to trimming and J lost 4 bases, with 14 bases between them. The CDR3 spans 13 residues. Germline loops: CDR1 MNHEY, CDR2 SMNVEV (reference sequence). The CDR3 nucleotides are TGTGCCACCAAAAAGAGCTCATACAATGAGCAGTTCTTC. It yields the protein CATKKSSYNEQFF.

In this sample, this clone turned up many times. This rearrangement joins TRBV15 to TRBJ1-3; D remains ambiguous. Germline CDR1 reads LNHNV; CDR2 reads YYDKDF (reference sequence). Trimming took 6 bases from V and 0 from J, leaving 12 bases between them. There are 15 residues in the CDR3. CDR3 bases: TGTGCCACCAGTACGGACCTCTTCTCTGGAAACACCATATATTTT. Its translation: CATSTDLFSGNTIYF.

This clone was counted at least ten times. V usage is TRBV5-1 and J usage is TRBJ1-1; D is uncertain. The CDR3 runs 13 residues. Germline V CDR1 and CDR2: SGHRS, YFSETQ. Trimming left V 4 bases short and J 7 bases short, with 14 bases between. The CDR3 spells CASSTLERGEAFF. In nucleotides, the CDR3 is TGCGCCAGCAGCACCCTTGAAAGAGGTGAAGCTTTCTTT.

This clone was recorded at least ten times. This could be a read error, since a much larger clone is one nucleotide away. The rearrangement joins TRBV6-1 to TRBJ2-7; tentatively, D is TRBD1 or TRBD2 (6 bases each). V was pared by 7 bases and J by 8 bases, with 21 bases between. CDR1 and CDR2 from the germline V gene are MNHNS and SASEGT. The CDR3 is made up of 14 amino acids. CDR3 DNA: TGTGCCAGCATCCCGCGGGACACCGCCGAGAAGCAGTACTTC. Residues: CASIPRDTAEKQYF.

Ten or more counts support this clone. This sequence joins TRBV30 and TRBJ2-5; 8 nucleotides agree with TRBD1. The germline V gene encodes CDR1 GTSNPN and CDR2 SVGIG (reference sequence). The CDR3 runs 14 residues. V was pared by 5 bases and J by 0 bases, with 5 bases of the junction left unmatched. The CDR3 loop is CAWGDRRYQETQYF. The CDR3, as DNA: TGTGCCTGGGGGGACAGGCGCTACCAAGAGACCCAGTACTTC.

This clone was recorded a few times. An end of the junction does not agree with germline; a read error may underlie this. The chain is built from TRBV6-1 and TRBJ2-1; 7 bases map to TRBD1. This CDR3 is 15 amino acids long. Looked up from germline, CDR1 is MNHNS and CDR2 is SASEGT. For the CDR3, the DNA is TGTGCCAGCACTGAACCCGTCGACAGGGTAGATGAGCAGTTCTTC. Translated, it gives CASTEPVDRVDEQFF.